The 25 T cell receptor beta chains in this list originate from one sample, sequenced in a study of blood T cells in healthy people across ages. Using a J-beta primer mix together with a sample-barcoded 5' primer, a second PCR was run for roughly 6 to 12 cycles. TCRdb reprocessed the 5' RACE reads via MiXCR and lists one record per CDR3 protein. The sample shows some 670,000 distinct CDR3 sequences, about 50% of them seen only once. The sequenced sample was blood. The receptors stem from a woman of 80 years or more in good health.

This clonotype showed up just once. In nucleotides, the CDR3 is TGTGCCAGCAGTTTAGGCCAGCGGCAAAGCACAGATACGCAGTATTTT. Translated, it gives CASSLGQRQSTDTQYF. The genes are TRBV12-3 or TRBV12-4 and TRBJ2-3; perhaps TRBD2 as D (5 bases). The V end was cut by 1 base, the J end by 0 bases, with 11 bases between. This CDR3 region has 16 residues.

This clonotype came up many times. This rearrangement joins TRBV12-3 or TRBV12-4 to TRBJ1-2; D is unresolved. V was cut by 5 bases and J by 4 bases, with 14 bases left in between. This CDR3 contains 14 residues. This CDR3 reads CASSPRTQSYGYTF. In nucleotides, the CDR3 is TGTGCCAGCAGTCCCAGGACCCAGAGCTATGGCTACACCTTC.

The chain uses TRBV12-3 or TRBV12-4 and TRBJ2-2; TRBD2 agrees at 14 bases. The trim removed 5 bases at V and 4 bases at J, leaving 3 bases unmatched. This CDR3 contains 16 residues. As DNA, the CDR3 is TGTGCCAGCAGTCGACTAGCGGGAGGGCCCACCGGGGAGCTGTTTTTT. Residues: CASSRLAGGPTGELFF.

This clonotype showed up just a few times. A single base separates this from a much larger clone, so it may be a read error. The rearrangement joins TRBV28 to TRBJ2-1; tentative D call: TRBD2 (6 bases). Trimming stripped 6 bases from V and 9 bases from J, with 18 bases between. Germline V gene lookup returns CDR1 MDHEN and CDR2 SYDVKM. The CDR3 covers 14 residues. CDR3 residues: CASRPTSLRSEQFF. CDR3 nucleotide sequence: TGTGCCAGCAGGCCCACTAGCTTAAGGAGTGAGCAGTTCTTC.

CDR3 region: CSARDHRSNTDTQYF. The CDR3 bases are TGCAGTGCTAGAGATCACCGGAGCAACACAGATACGCAGTATTTT. The V call is TRBV20-1, the J call TRBJ2-3; D gene unclear. With 0 bases removed from V and 2 bases from J, the gap between germline ends came to 12 bases. Germline V gives CDR1 DFQATT, CDR2 SNEGSKA (reference sequence). This CDR3 has 15 amino acids.

This clonotype was observed a single time. This chain connects TRBV5-1 to TRBJ2-1, with 10 bases fitting TRBD2. The junction had 5 bases not matched to a gene; V was cut back by 4 bases and J by 4 bases. CDR1 SGHRS and CDR2 YFSETQ come from the germline V gene. CDR3 length equals 15 residues. The CDR3 region has the DNA TGCGCCAGCAGCGAGAGCGGGGGGGATTACAATGAGCAGTTCTTC. Translated: CASSESGGDYNEQFF.

The chain links TRBV6-5 to TRBJ2-7; no reliable D call. Per germline, CDR1 MNHEY and CDR2 SVGAGI. The CDR3 covers 13 residues. Trimming removed 8 bases at V and 2 bases at J, with 13 bases between. The CDR3 is CASSPGRTYEQYF. CDR3 DNA sequence: TGTGCCAGCTCCCCGGGCAGGACCTACGAGCAGTACTTC.

Note on this clonotype: Possible read error: a much larger clone is one base away. CDR3 nucleotide sequence: TGTGCCAGCAGTTCCATCGGGGGTGGTACAGATGCGCAGTATTTT. The encoded protein is CASSSIGGGTDAQYF. This chain joins TRBV28 and TRBJ2-3; possible D gene TRBD2, 6 bases. There are 15 residues in the CDR3. Germline-derived CDR1 and CDR2 are MDHEN and SYDVKM.

The chain uses TRBV14 and TRBJ2-7, with D possibly called TRBD1 or TRBD2 (6 bases each). Per the germline V gene, CDR1 is SGHDN and CDR2 is FVKESK. The ends were cut back, 2 bases at V and 7 bases at J, with 18 bases in the middle. This CDR3 has 15 residues. The CDR3 region is CASSQPLGGPEEQYF. Written as DNA, the CDR3 is TGTGCCAGCAGCCAACCCCTGGGGGGCCCGGAAGAGCAGTACTTC. The full variable domain, rest sourced from reference TRBV14 and TRBJ2-7, is EAGVTQFPSHSVIEKGQTVTLRCDPISGHDNLYWYRRVMGKEIKFLLHFVKESKQDESGMPNNRFLAERTGGTYSTLKVQPAELEDSGVYFCASSQPLGGPEEQYFGPGTRLTVT.

In the case of this clonotype: With a much larger clone just one base away, this may be a read error. The V and J genes are TRBV5-1 and TRBJ2-5; 9 nucleotides align to TRBD2. The J segment lost 11 bases and the V segment lost 2 bases, leaving 10 bases of the junction unmatched. Germline loops: CDR1 SGHRS, CDR2 YFSETQ. The CDR3 spans 14 residues. The CDR3 DNA follows: TGCGCCAGCAGCTTTTCGGCGGGAGGGGATGAGCAGTACTTC. It codes for CASSFSAGGDEQYF. Complete variable domain (other parts from reference TRBV5-1 and TRBJ2-5): KAGVTQTPRYLIKTRGQQVTLSCSPISGHRSVSWYQQTPGQGLQFLFEYFSETQRNKGNFPGRFSGRQFSNSRSEMNVSTLELGDSALYLCASSFSAGGDEQYFGPGTRLLVL.

This clonotype was found a few times. A single base separates this from a much larger clone, so it may be a read error. The chain joins TRBV6-6 to TRBJ2-1, with a possible D match to TRBD1 (5 bases). Trimming took 11 bases from V and 6 from J, leaving 17 bases between them. This CDR3 is 13 amino acids long. From germline, CDR1 is MNHNY and CDR2 SVGAGI (reference sequence). The CDR3 loop reads CAAGRRESNEQFF. In DNA, the CDR3 is TGTGCCGCAGGGCGAAGGGAAAGCAATGAGCAGTTCTTC.

With respect to this clonotype: The junction does not match germline at one end; this may be a read error. The V call is TRBV12-3 or TRBV12-4, the J call TRBJ2-1, with D possibly TRBD2 on 6 matching bases. The CDR3 is made up of 14 amino acids. CDR3 residues: CAGTMTSTYNDQFF. The CDR3 DNA reads as TGTGCCGGCACCATGACTAGTACCTACAATGATCAGTTCTTC.

This clonotype has more than one count but fewer than ten. This chain uses TRBV7-2 with TRBJ2-3; TRBD2 matches at 7 bases. The CDR3 has 15 residues. The germline V gene has CDR1 SGHTA and CDR2 FQGNSA. V shed 2 bases and J 2 bases; nucleotides not matched to a gene: 4. CDR3 coding DNA: TGTGCCAGCAGCTTAATGGGGGGGTCCACAGATACGCAGTATTTT. Translating it yields CASSLMGGSTDTQYF.

This clonotype was picked up many times. The chain uses TRBV18 and TRBJ2-7, with D unresolved. V lost 5 bases and J 2 bases, leaving 4 bases between the germline ends. The CDR3 loop spans 11 amino acids. Germline CDR1 and CDR2: KGHSH and LQKENI. The CDR3 DNA is TGTGCCAGCTCAAAGGCCTACGAGCAGTACTTC. Protein product: CASSKAYEQYF.

This clonotype was seen only a few times. V and J are TRBV7-3 and TRBJ2-1; 7 nucleotides line up with TRBD1. Trimming cost V 1 base and J 2 bases; bases outside gene matches: 5. Germline CDR1 reads SGHTA; CDR2 reads FQGTGA. The CDR3 runs 16 residues. In DNA, the CDR3 is TGTGCCAGCAGCTTAATAGGGACAGCGACCTACAATGAGCAGTTCTTC. It is translated as CASSLIGTATYNEQFF. Using reference TRBV7-3 and TRBJ2-1 for the parts outside the CDR3, the full variable domain is GAGVSQTPSNKVTEKGKYVELRCDPISGHTALYWYRQSLGQGPEFLIYFQGTGAADDSGLPNDRFFAVRPEGSVSTLKIQRTERGDSAVYLCASSLIGTATYNEQFFGPGTRLTVL.

The chain couples TRBV7-3 to TRBJ1-3; perhaps TRBD1 as D (5 bases). The CDR3 extends over 16 amino acids. The germline V gene encodes CDR1 SGHTA and CDR2 FQGTGA. V lost 3 bases to trimming and J lost 7 bases, with 19 bases between them. The CDR3 DNA reads as TGTGCCAGCAGCTTGCAAGACAGACCCGGAGGGAACACCATATATTTT. It codes for CASSLQDRPGGNTIYF.

This clonotype was counted only a few times. A clone one base away is much larger, so this may be a read error. The J gene is TRBJ1-5, the V gene TRBV7-2; D is unclear. V was shortened by 5 bases and J by 3 bases, with 11 bases between the two germline ends. The CDR3 loop spans 14 amino acids. Germline values: CDR1 SGHTA, CDR2 FQGNSA. The CDR3 DNA reads TGTGCCAGCAGCCGCGACGGAATCAATCAGCCCCAGCATTTT. Protein product: CASSRDGINQPQHF. The full variable domain, rest sourced from reference TRBV7-2 and TRBJ1-5, is GAGVSQSPSNKVTEKGKDVELRCDPISGHTALYWYRQSLGQGLEFLIYFQGNSAPDKSGLPSDRFSAERTGGSVSTLTIQRTQQEDSAVYLCASSRDGINQPQHFGDGTRLSIL.

The chain's CDR3 is CASSQNAYWGYTF. The CDR3 bases are TGTGCCAGCAGTCAAAATGCGTACTGGGGCTACACCTTC. This chain uses TRBV5-8 with TRBJ1-2; D gene unclear. V was pared by 5 bases and J by 8 bases, with 16 bases between. The CDR3 consists of 13 residues. Per germline, CDR1 SGHTS and CDR2 YDEGEE.

Worth noting for this clonotype: A much bigger clone sits one base away, suggesting this may be a read error. Here the CDR3 reads CASSQTGKSGRQPQHF. The CDR3 DNA reads as TGTGCCAGCAGCCAAACGGGAAAGAGTGGTCGGCAGCCCCAGCATTTT. The chain links TRBV4-2 to TRBJ1-5; unclear D gene. Germline V CDR1 and CDR2: LGHNA, YNFKEQ. This CDR3 region has 16 residues. The germline V and J ends were trimmed by 2 bases and 7 bases, with 18 bases remaining between them.

This clonotype was found a few times. CDR3 sequence reads: CASSEWQAHTDTQYF. In nucleotides, the CDR3 is TGTGCCAGCAGTGAGTGGCAGGCCCACACAGATACGCAGTATTTT. This sequence joins TRBV6-1 and TRBJ2-3; unclear D gene. The germline gives CDR1 MNHNS, CDR2 SASEGT. Trimming pared 3 bases from V and 2 bases from J, leaving 12 bases between. The CDR3 loop spans 15 amino acids.

This sequence joins TRBV7-2 and TRBJ2-3, with D uncertain. CDR1 is SGHTA and CDR2 is FQGNSA in the germline V gene. Between the trimmed V and J ends, which lost 2 bases and 5 bases, there was a span of 5 bases. There are 12 residues in the CDR3. The CDR3 DNA follows: TGTACCAGCAGCTTAAATAGAGATACGCAGTATTTT. This encodes CTSSLNRDTQYF. The variable domain in full, completed from reference TRBV7-2 and TRBJ2-3, reads GAGVSQSPSNKVTEKGKDVELRCDPISGHTALYWYRQSLGQGLEFLIYFQGNSAPDKSGLPSDRFSAERTGGSVSTLTIQRTQQEDSAVYLCTSSLNRDTQYFGPGTRLTVL.

This rearrangement joins TRBV5-1 to TRBJ2-3; 8 bases agree with TRBD2. Germline V lookup: CDR1 SGHRS, CDR2 YFSETQ. The CDR3 has 16 amino acids. V lost 0 bases, J lost 1 base, and 4 bases stayed unmatched. The CDR3 sequence is CASSLGLALGTDTQYF. Written as DNA, the CDR3 is TGCGCCAGCAGCTTGGGACTAGCGTTGGGCACAGATACGCAGTATTTT.

CDR3 in amino acids: CASSSGTGGVFGYTF. The CDR3 nucleotides read TGTGCCAGCAGCTCGGGGACAGGGGGCGTTTTCGGCTACACCTTC. The chain uses TRBV7-2 and TRBJ1-2; 12 bases fit TRBD1. Germline CDR1 SGHTA, CDR2 FQGNSA. The CDR3 consists of 15 residues. Trimming took 4 bases from V and 8 from J; bases not matched to a gene: 8.

The rearrangement links TRBV10-3 to TRBJ2-1; 7 nucleotides align to TRBD2. The CDR3 is made up of 11 amino acids. Germline V gene lookup returns CDR1 ENHRY and CDR2 SYGVKD. Unmatched junction bases numbered 5, after V lost 6 bases and J lost 12 bases. CDR3 DNA: TGTGCCATCAGCGGACTAGGTGGGCAGTTCTTC. Protein: CAISGLGGQFF.

This clonotype has ten or more counts. J is TRBJ2-5 and V is TRBV24-1; TRBD1 agrees at 8 bases. Germline V lookup: CDR1 KGHDR, CDR2 SFDVKD. CDR3 length: 13 residues. The V segment lost 5 bases and the J segment 2 bases; nucleotides outside the gene matches: 0. Written as DNA, the CDR3 is TGTGCCACCAGTGGGACAGGGCAAGAGACCCAGTACTTC. Translated, it gives CATSGTGQETQYF.